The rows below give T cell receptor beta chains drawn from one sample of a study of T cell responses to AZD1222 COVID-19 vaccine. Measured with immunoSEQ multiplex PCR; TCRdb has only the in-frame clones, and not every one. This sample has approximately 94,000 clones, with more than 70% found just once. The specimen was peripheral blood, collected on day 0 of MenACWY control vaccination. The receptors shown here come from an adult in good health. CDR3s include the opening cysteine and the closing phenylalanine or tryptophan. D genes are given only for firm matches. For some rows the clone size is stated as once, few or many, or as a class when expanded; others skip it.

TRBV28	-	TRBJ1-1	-	TGTGCCAGCAGCACAGCAGCAGGGCCCACTGAAGCTTTCTTT	CASSTAAGPTEAFF
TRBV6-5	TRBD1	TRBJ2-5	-	TGTGCCAGCAGCCCAGACAGGGGTGGTCAAGAGACCCAGTACTTC	CASSPDRGGQETQYF
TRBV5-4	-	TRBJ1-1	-	TGTGCCAGCAGCTTGGTCGGAGTGAACACTGAAGCTTTCTTT	CASSLVGVNTEAFF
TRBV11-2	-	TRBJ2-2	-	TGTGCCAGCAGCACCGGGACTTACACCACCGGGGAGCTGTTTTTT	CASSTGTYTTGELFF
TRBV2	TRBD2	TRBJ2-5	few	TGTGCCAGCAGGGCTACACTAGCGGGAGAGACCCAGTACTTC	CASRATLAGETQYF
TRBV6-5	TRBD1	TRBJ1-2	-	TGTGCCAGCAGTTCCACCCTCAGGGGGCTAGATGGCTACACCTTC	CASSSTLRGLDGYTF
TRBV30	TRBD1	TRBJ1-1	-	TGTGCCTGGGACAGGGTAATTAACACTGAAGCTTTCTTT	CAWDRVINTEAFF
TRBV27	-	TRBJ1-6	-	TGTGCCAGCTGCTTTCCGTTGGGCCCTTACTATAATTCACCCCTCCACTTT	CASCFPLGPYYNSPLHF
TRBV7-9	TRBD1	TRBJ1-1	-	TGTGCCAGCAGCCAACCTATAAGACAGGGCGGTACTGAAGCTTTCTTT	CASSQPIRQGGTEAFF
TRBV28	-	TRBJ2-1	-	TGTGCCAGCAGTTATCCCGGCTGGTGGGGCAATGAGCAGTTCTTC	CASSYPGWWGNEQFF
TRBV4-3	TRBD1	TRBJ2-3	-	TGCGCCAGCCGGTCGGACAGGGTTTCGGATACGCAGTATTTT	CASRSDRVSDTQYF
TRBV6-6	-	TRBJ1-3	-	TGTGCCAGCAGAGCGGACCTCTCTGGAAACACCATATATTTT	CASRADLSGNTIYF
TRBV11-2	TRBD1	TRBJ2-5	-	TGTGCCAGCAGCTTTCAGACAGGGCCCTCGCGGGAGACCCAGTACTTC	CASSFQTGPSRETQYF
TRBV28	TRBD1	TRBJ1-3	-	TGTGCCAGCAGCCCCGGGGACAGAAGAAACACCATATATTTT	CASSPGDRRNTIYF
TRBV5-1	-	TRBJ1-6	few	TGCGCCAGCAGCCGGGCCGGACAAAATTCACCCCTCCACTTT	CASSRAGQNSPLHF
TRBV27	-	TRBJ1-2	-	TGTGCCAGCAGTTTAAGCAGGCGGCGCGACTATGGCTACACCTTC	CASSLSRRRDYGYTF
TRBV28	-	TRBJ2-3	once	TGTGCCAGCAGTCTTATGGGTGAAGATACGCAGTATTTT	CASSLMGEDTQYF
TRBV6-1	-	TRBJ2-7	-	TGTGCCAGCAGTGAAGCGCCCCGGCCAGGGGCCCACGAGCAGTACTTC	CASSEAPRPGAHEQYF
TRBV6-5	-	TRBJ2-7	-	TGTGCCAGCAGTAGGGAGTACGAGCAGTACTTC	CASSREYEQYF
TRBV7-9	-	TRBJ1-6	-	TGTGCCAGCAGCTTCAATGTAGGGCGAGATTCACCCCTCCACTTT	CASSFNVGRDSPLHF
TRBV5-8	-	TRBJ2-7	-	TGTGCCAGCAGCTTGTTGGGCATCTCCTACGAGCAGTACTTC	CASSLLGISYEQYF
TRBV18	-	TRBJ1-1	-	TGTGCCAGCTCACCACCGGAGGGAGGGAACACTGAAGCTTTCTTT	CASSPPEGGNTEAFF
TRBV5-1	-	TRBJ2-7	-	TGCGCCAGCAGCTTGCGCCGAGGGGCCTCCTACGAGCAGTACTTC	CASSLRRGASYEQYF
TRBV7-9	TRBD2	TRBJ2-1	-	TGTGCCAGCAGCTCTAGCGGGACGTATGAGCAGTTCTTC	CASSSSGTYEQFF
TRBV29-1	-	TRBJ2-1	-	TGCAGCGTTGATGGGGACGGCGTTAGAGAGCAGTTCTTC	CSVDGDGVREQFF
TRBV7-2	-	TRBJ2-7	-	TGTGCCAGCAGCTTGGAAGCGGAAACCTACGAGCAGTACTTC	CASSLEAETYEQYF
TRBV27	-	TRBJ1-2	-	TGTGCCAGCAGTTTATCGGCAGGGTTGGGCTATGGCTACACCTTC	CASSLSAGLGYGYTF
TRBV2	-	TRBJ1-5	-	TGTGCCAGCAGCCGGGCGAATCAGCCCCAGCATTTT	CASSRANQPQHF
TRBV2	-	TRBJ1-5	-	TGTGCCAGCAGTGAGGGACCCTATCAGCCCCAGCATTTT	CASSEGPYQPQHF